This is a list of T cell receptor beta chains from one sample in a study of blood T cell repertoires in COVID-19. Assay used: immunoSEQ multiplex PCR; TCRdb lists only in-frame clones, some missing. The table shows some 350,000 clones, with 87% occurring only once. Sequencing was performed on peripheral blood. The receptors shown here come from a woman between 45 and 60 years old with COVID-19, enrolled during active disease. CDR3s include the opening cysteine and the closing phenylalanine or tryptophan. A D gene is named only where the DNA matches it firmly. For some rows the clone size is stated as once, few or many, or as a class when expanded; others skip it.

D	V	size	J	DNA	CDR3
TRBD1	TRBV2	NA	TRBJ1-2	TGTGCCAGCAGTTCAGCAGGGGGCTATGGCTACACCTTC	CASSSAGGYGYTF
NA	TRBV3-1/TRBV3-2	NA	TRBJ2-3	TGTGCCAGCAGCCCCTCCTGGGCAAGCACAGATACGCAGTATTTT	CASSPSWASTDTQYF
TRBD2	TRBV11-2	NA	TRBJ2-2	TGTGCCAGCAGCCCCCCCTGGGGGGGCGGGGAGCTGTTTTTT	CASSPPWGGGELFF
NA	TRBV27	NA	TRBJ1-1	TGTGCCAGCACGCCGGGACACCTAAACACTGAAGCTTTCTTT	CASTPGHLNTEAFF
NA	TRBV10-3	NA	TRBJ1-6	TGTGCCATCAGTGAGTCAGGGGGGGGTGGAAATTCACCCCTCCACTTT	CAISESGGGGNSPLHF
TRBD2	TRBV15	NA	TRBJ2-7	TGTGCCACAGCGAGCGCTAGCGGGAGGGAGCAGTACTTC	CATASASGREQYF
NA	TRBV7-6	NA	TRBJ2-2	TGTGCCAGCAGCTTATCTATCTCGGGCACCGGGGAGCTGTTTTTT	CASSLSISGTGELFF
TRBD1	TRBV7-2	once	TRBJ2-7	TGTGCCAGCAGACGGGGACAGGGACTATCTTACGAGCAGTACTTC	CASRRGQGLSYEQYF
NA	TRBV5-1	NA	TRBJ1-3	TGCGCCAGCAGCTTCAGGGTTGGAAACACCATATATTTT	CASSFRVGNTIYF
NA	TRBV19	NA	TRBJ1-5	TGTGCCAGTATAACGGCAGACTCCGCTAATCAGCCCCAGCATTTT	CASITADSANQPQHF
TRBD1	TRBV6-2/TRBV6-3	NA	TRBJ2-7	TGTGCCAGCAGTCAACGGACAGGCCTATCCTACGAGCAGTACTTC	CASSQRTGLSYEQYF
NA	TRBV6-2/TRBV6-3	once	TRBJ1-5	TGTGCCAGCAGTTTGCCCAGGGGTATGGGCAATCAGCCCCAGCATTTT	CASSLPRGMGNQPQHF
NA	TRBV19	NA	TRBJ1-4	TGTGCCAGTAGTATCCGCACAGCAACTAATGAAAAACTGTTTTTT	CASSIRTATNEKLFF
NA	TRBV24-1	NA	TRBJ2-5	TGTGCCACTGGTCAATTTGAGACACAAGAGACCCAGTACTTC	CATGQFETQETQYF
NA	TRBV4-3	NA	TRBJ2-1	TGCGCCAGCAGCCAAGGCCCAGGGGTGTACAATGAGCAGTTCTTC	CASSQGPGVYNEQFF
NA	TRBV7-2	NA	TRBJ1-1	TGTGCCAGCAGCTTAGCAGGGGAACGTCGCACTGAAGCTTTCTTT	CASSLAGERRTEAFF
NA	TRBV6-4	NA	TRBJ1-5	TGTGCCAGCAGTGACTCAGAGGTTAGTCAGCCCCAGCATTTT	CASSDSEVSQPQHF
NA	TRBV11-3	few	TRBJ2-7	TGTGCCAGCCGAGGCAGGGTGGCCGAGCAGTACTTC	CASRGRVAEQYF
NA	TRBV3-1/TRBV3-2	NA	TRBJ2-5	TGTGCCAGCAACCTCAACAAGGCGGCTCAAGAGACCCAGTACTTC	CASNLNKAAQETQYF
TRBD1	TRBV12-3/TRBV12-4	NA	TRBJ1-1	TGTGCCAGCAGCCCTGGGACAGGGCTTGAAGCTTTCTTT	CASSPGTGLEAFF
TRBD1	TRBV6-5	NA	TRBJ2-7	TGTGCCAGCAGTTACTCGGGACAGCCTACGACGCAGTACTTC	CASSYSGQPTTQYF
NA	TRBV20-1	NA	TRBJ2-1	TGCAGTGCCCCCCACTACAATGAGCAGTTCTTC	CSAPHYNEQFF
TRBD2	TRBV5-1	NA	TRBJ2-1	TGCGCCAGCAGCTCGGGACTAGCGGGCGAGCAGTTCTTC	CASSSGLAGEQFF
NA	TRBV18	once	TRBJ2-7	TGTGCCAGCTCATCTGCGGAACAGGGATACGAGCAGTACTTC	CASSSAEQGYEQYF
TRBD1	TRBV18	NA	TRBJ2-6	TGTGCCAGCTCACCAATCGGACAGGGGGCGCCTTCTGGGGCCAACGTCCTGACTTTC	CASSPIGQGAPSGANVLTF
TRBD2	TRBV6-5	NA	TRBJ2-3	TGTGCCAGCAGTTTTACTAGCGGGAGGACGCAAGATACGCAGTATTTT	CASSFTSGRTQDTQYF
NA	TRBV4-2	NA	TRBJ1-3	TGTGCCAGCAGCCGGTCGACTCTGGTCATATCTTCTGGAAACACCATATATTTT	CASSRSTLVISSGNTIYF
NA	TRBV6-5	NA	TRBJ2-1	TGTGCCAGCAGTCAGGGGAATGAGCAGTTCTTC	CASSQGNEQFF
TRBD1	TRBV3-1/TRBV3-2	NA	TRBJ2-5	TGTGCCAGCAGCAAAAGGGACAGGGGGCTGGAGACCCAGTACTTC	CASSKRDRGLETQYF
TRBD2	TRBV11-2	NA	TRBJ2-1	TGTGCCAGCAGCTACGGCGGGAGGAATGAGCAGTTCTTC	CASSYGGRNEQFF
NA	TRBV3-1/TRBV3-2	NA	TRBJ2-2	TGTGCCAGCAGCCTGAGGGTTGAGACCGGGGAGCTGTTTTTT	CASSLRVETGELFF
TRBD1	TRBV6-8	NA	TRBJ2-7	TGTGCCAGCAGCCCATGGGGACAGGGCTTGAACGAGCAGTACTTC	CASSPWGQGLNEQYF
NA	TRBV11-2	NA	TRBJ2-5	TGTGCCAGCAGCTTAGACCCGGGGAAAGAGACCCAGTACTTC	CASSLDPGKETQYF
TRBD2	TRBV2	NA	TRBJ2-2	TGTGCCAGCAGTGAAACGACTAGCGGGTACACCGGGGAGCTGTTTTTT	CASSETTSGYTGELFF
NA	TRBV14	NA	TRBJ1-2	TGTGCCAGCAGCTTCGAAGTGCGGGGGTCGGGCGGCTACACCTTC	CASSFEVRGSGGYTF
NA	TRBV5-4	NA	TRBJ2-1	TGTGCCAGCAGCCCCGGAGTCGGGGGAGTTACCTACAATGAGCAGTTCTTC	CASSPGVGGVTYNEQFF
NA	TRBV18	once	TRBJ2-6	TGTGCCAGCTCACCCGGACTTGGCTCTGGGGCCAACGTCCTGACTTTC	CASSPGLGSGANVLTF
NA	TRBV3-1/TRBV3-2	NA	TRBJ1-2	TGTGCCAGCAGCCAAGGGACGGGAAGTCGTGGCTACACCTTC	CASSQGTGSRGYTF
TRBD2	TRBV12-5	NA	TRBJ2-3	TGTGCTAGTGGCCAACAGCGGGAGAGTGCAGATACGCAGTATTTT	CASGQQRESADTQYF
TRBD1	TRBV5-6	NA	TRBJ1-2	TGTGCCAGCAGCTTGGGGGCAGGGGGCCTTAACTATGGCTACACCTTC	CASSLGAGGLNYGYTF
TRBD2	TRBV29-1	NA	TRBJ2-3	TGCAGCGTTGATGTAGCGGGAGGGCCGTTGGATACGCAGTATTTT	CSVDVAGGPLDTQYF
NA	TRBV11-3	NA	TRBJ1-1	TGTGCCAGCAGCCTTTACACTGAAGCTTTCTTT	CASSLYTEAFF
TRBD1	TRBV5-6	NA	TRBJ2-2	TGTGCCAGCAGAAAGAACAGGGGCACCGGGGAGCTGTTTTTT	CASRKNRGTGELFF
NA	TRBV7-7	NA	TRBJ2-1	TGTGCTAGCAGCTTTAGTTCCTCCGGGGAGCAGTTCTTC	CASSFSSSGEQFF
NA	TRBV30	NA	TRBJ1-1	TGTGCCTGGATGGACACTGGGGTGCTCACTGAAGCTTTCTTT	CAWMDTGVLTEAFF
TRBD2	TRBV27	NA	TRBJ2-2	TGTGCCAGCAGTTTTAGCGGGCCGCGGGGCACCGGGGAGCTGTTTTTT	CASSFSGPRGTGELFF
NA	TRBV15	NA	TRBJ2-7	TGTGCCACCAGCTCCGGGAGCTACGAGCAGTACTTC	CATSSGSYEQYF
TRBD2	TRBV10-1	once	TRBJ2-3	TGCGCCAGCGCGGCTAGCGGGAGCCCAGATACGCAGTATTTT	CASAASGSPDTQYF
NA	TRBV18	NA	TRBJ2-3	TGTGCCAGCTCACCACGGGCAGCCACAGATACGCAGTATTTT	CASSPRAATDTQYF
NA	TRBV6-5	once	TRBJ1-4	TGTGCCAGCAGGGGGCGGGAAAAACTGTTTTTT	CASRGREKLFF
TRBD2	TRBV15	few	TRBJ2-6	TGTGCCACCAGCAGAGAATGGTCTAGCGGGATTCTCTCTGGGGCCAACGTCCTGACTTTC	CATSREWSSGILSGANVLTF
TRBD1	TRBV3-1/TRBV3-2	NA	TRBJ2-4	TGTGCCAGCAGCCAAGCCGGACAGGTAGCCAAAAACATTCAGTACTTC	CASSQAGQVAKNIQYF
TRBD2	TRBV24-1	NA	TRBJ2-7	TGTGCCACTCCCCCCCTAGCGGGAGTTTACGAGCAGTACTTC	CATPPLAGVYEQYF
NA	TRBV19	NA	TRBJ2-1	TGTGCCAGTAGTAGCCCGAACGATAACAATGAACAGTTCTTC	CASSSPNDNNEQFF
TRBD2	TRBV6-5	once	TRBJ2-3	TGTGCCAGCAGTTATCTAGCGGGAGTTGGCACAGATACGCAGTATTTT	CASSYLAGVGTDTQYF
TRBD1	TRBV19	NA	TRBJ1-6	TGTGCCAGTAGTTTATTCATGGCCGGGACAGCCAGCTCCTATAATTCACCCCTCCACTTT	CASSLFMAGTASSYNSPLHF
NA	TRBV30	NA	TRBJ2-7	TGTGCCTGGAGTGTACCGGGGGTGCGGGGCTACGAGCAGTACTTC	CAWSVPGVRGYEQYF
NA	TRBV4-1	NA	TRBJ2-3	TGCGCCAGCAGCCAAGATTCGCGGCGTCTAATCACAGATACGCAGTATTTT	CASSQDSRRLITDTQYF
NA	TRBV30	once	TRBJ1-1	TGTGCCTGGAGTGGTGGGGGCCTACGGCGCGGAACTGAAGCTTTCTTT	CAWSGGGLRRGTEAFF